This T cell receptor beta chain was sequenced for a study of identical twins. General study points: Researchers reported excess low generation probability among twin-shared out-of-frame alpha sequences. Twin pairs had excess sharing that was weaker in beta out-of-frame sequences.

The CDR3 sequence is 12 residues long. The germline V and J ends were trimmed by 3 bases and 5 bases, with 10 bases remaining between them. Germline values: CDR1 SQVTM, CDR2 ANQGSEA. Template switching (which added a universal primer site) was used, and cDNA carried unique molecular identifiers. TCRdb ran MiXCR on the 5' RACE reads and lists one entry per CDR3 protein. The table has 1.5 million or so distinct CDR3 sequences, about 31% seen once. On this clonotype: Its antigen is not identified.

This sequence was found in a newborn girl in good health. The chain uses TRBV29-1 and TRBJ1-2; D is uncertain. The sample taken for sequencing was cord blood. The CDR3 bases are TGCAGCGTTGACAGGCAGTATTATGGCTACACCTTC. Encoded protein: CSVDRQYYGYTF. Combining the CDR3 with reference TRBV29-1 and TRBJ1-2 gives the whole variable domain SAVISQKPSRDICQRGTSLTIQCQVDSQVTMMFWYRQQPGQSLTLIATANQGSEATYESGFVIDKFPISRPNLTFSTLTVSNMSPEDSSIYLCSVDRQYYGYTFGSGTRLTVV.